The count of the clone carrying this TCR beta chain is one. Its antigen is not known. This specimen belongs to a study of cytomegalovirus exposure and HLA in healthy donors. Study background: The roughly 100 million unique TCR beta sequences, from about 179 million T cells, were found by an earlier analysis. General study findings and limits: Reports indicated that the classifier achieved high specificity and sensitivity in diagnosing cytomegalovirus status. Later work found that TCR association rates differed between HLA loci; DRB1 had the most and HLA-C the fewest.

With 60 Vbeta and 13 Jbeta primers, the PCR was carried out. Using immunoSEQ multiplex PCR, the repertoire was profiled, and TCRdb retains in-frame clones only, with some absent. The sample records about 78,000 clones, roughly 75% being singletons. The sequenced sample consisted of PBMCs. This TCR was recovered from a male donor in good health and CMV-seronegative.

The CDR3 is CASSVARDSDTQYF. In DNA form, the CDR3 reads TGTGCCAGCAGTGTTGCGAGGGATTCAGATACGCAGTATTTT. V and J are TRBV2 and TRBJ2-3, with a possible D match to TRBD2 (5 bases). Germline V lookup: CDR1 SNHLY, CDR2 FYNNEI. This CDR3 is 14 amino acids long. V lost 4 bases and J lost 4, with 12 bases in between.